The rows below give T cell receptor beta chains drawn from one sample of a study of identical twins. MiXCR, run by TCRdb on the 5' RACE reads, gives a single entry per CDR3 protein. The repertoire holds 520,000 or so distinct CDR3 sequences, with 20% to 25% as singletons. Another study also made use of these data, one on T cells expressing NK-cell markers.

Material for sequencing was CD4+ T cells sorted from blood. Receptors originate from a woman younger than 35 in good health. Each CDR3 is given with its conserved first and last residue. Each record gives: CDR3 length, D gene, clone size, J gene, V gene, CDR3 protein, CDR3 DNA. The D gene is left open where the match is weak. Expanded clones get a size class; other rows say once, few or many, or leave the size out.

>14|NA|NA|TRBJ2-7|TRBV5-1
CASSLAQGTYEQYF
TGCGCCAGCAGCTTGGCTCAGGGAACCTACGAGCAGTACTTC
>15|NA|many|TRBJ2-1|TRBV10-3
CAINSGGASYNEQFF
TGTGCCATCAATTCAGGGGGGGCTAGCTACAATGAGCAGTTCTTC
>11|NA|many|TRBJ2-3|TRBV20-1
CSAIGEHTQYF
TGCAGTGCCATAGGAGAACATACGCAGTATTTT
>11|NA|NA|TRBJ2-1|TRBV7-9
CASGSYNEQFF
TGTGCCAGCGGCAGTTACAATGAGCAGTTCTTC
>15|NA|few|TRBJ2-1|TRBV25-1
CASSSIEVNINEQFF
TGTGCCAGCAGTTCCATAGAGGTAAATATCAATGAGCAGTTCTTC
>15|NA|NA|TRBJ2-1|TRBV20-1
CSARDPWDHYNEQFF
TGCAGTGCTAGAGATCCGTGGGACCACTACAATGAGCAGTTCTTC
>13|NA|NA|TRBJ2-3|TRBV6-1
CASSERLADTQYF
TGTGCCAGCAGTGAAAGGCTAGCCGATACGCAGTATTTT
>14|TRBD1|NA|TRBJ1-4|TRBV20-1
CSARQGAGGEKLFF
TGCAGTGCTAGGCAGGGGGCCGGGGGTGAAAAACTGTTTTTT
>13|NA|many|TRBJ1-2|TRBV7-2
CASRGGEYYGYTF
TGTGCCTCCCGCGGGGGGGAGTATTATGGCTACACCTTC
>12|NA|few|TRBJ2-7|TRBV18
CASSALGDEQYF
TGTGCCAGCTCCGCCTTGGGGGACGAGCAGTACTTC
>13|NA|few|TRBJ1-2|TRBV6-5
CASSSPGRTGYTF
TGTGCCAGCAGTTCCCCCGGACGGACTGGCTACACCTTC
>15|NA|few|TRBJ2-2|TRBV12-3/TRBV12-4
CASSPGPLNTGELFF
TGTGCCAGCAGCCCCGGTCCGCTGAACACCGGGGAGCTGTTTTTT
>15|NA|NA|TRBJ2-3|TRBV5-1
CASSLVLRNTDTQYF
TGCGCCAGCAGCTTGGTACTTCGGAACACAGATACGCAGTATTTT
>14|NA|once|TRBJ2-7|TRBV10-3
CAISEGVAPYEQYF
TGTGCCATCAGTGAAGGAGTCGCCCCCTACGAGCAGTACTTC